The 13 T cell receptor beta chains presented below share a single source sample, sequenced in a study of regulatory T cells in long-lasting Graves disease. Construction of TCR beta libraries relied on iRepertoire HTBI primers and on Arm-PCR targeting CDR3 regions. TCRdb used MiXCR to reprocess the multiplex PCR reads, holding one entry per CDR3 protein. Of 400,000 to 500,000 distinct CDR3 sequences listed, 15% are singletons. Sample time point: newly diagnosed GD, antithyroid drugs for less than 3 months. The TCR library was made from RNA that had been extracted from PBMCs in TRIzol. This sample also appeared in a second study, on T cells in Graves' hyperthyroidism and ophthalmopathy.

The sample here was peripheral blood mononuclear cells (PBMCs), taken at new diagnosis, from a patient treated with antithyroid drugs. The origin of the receptors is a woman in her thirties or forties with Graves disease.

This clonotype was found many times. J is TRBJ2-2 and V is TRBV3-1; D unresolved. V dropped 0 bases and J dropped 4 bases, with 3 bases sitting between them. This CDR3 has 13 amino acids. Germline V lookup: CDR1 LGHDT, CDR2 YNNKEL (reference sequence). The CDR3 bases are TGTGCCAGCAGCCAAGATGCCACCGGGGAGCTGTTTTTT. Translated, it gives CASSQDATGELFF.

This clonotype was picked up a small number of times. The chain links TRBV6-1 to TRBJ1-5; the D is unclear. V shed 9 bases and J shed 0 bases, with 18 bases lying between them. Germline V lookup: CDR1 MNHNS, CDR2 SASEGT. There are 16 residues in the CDR3. The CDR3 region is CASRTGKSDSNQPQHF. As DNA, the CDR3 is TGTGCCAGTAGAACCGGGAAAAGTGATAGCAATCAGCCCCAGCATTTT.

This clonotype was recorded at least ten times. The chain uses TRBV3-1 and TRBJ2-3; D is unresolved. V was pared by 2 bases and J by 5 bases, with 2 bases between. CDR3 size: 11 residues. Germline V lookup: CDR1 LGHDT, CDR2 YNNKEL (reference sequence). The CDR3 DNA sequence: TGTGCCAGCAGCCAATTAGATACGCAGTATTTT. Translation: CASSQLDTQYF.

This clonotype was detected a few times. The V call is TRBV19, the J call TRBJ2-5; TRBD2 matches 9 bases. CDR1 and CDR2 (germline): LNHDA, SQIVND (reference sequence). Unmatched junction bases numbered 18, after V lost 5 bases and J lost 5 bases. The CDR3 sequence is 18 residues long. CDR3 region: CASSPGWTSAFRGETQYF. The CDR3 DNA reads as TGTGCCAGTAGTCCAGGGTGGACTAGCGCCTTTCGGGGGGAGACCCAGTACTTC.

Comment on this clonotype: Germline is not matched at one junction end, which may reflect a read error. The chain joins TRBV28 to TRBJ2-1, with D possibly called TRBD1 or TRBD2 (6 bases each). CDR1 is MDHEN and CDR2 is SYDVKM in the germline V gene. The CDR3 extends over 17 amino acids. The chain's CDR3 is CANSLFGVGRDNNEQFF. In DNA form, the CDR3 reads TGTGCCAACAGTTTATTTGGGGTAGGGCGGGACAACAATGAGCAGTTCTTC.

Note on this clonotype: A much larger clone lies a single base off, so this may be a read error. The CDR3 does not close with the conserved phenylalanine or tryptophan, likely indicating a read error. V is TRBV11-2 and J is TRBJ2-3; D not certain. Germline V gives CDR1 SGHAT, CDR2 FQNNGV. V was shortened by 0 bases and J by 2 bases, with 12 bases between the two germline ends. The CDR3 loop spans 16 amino acids. The CDR3 region is CASSLERGGSTDTQYL. CDR3 sequence (DNA): TGTGCCAGCAGCTTAGAGAGAGGTGGTTCCACAGATACGCAGTATTTG.

V gene TRBV19 combines with J gene TRBJ2-5; 8 positions agree with TRBD2. The V gene's germline CDR1 is LNHDA and CDR2 SQIVND (reference sequence). Trimming at V came to 5 bases and at J to 7 bases, leaving 15 bases not matched to a gene. The CDR3 is 16 residues long. The CDR3 sequence is CASSVGTSRFGVTQYF. For the CDR3, the DNA is TGTGCCAGTAGTGTGGGGACTAGTCGGTTCGGGGTGACCCAGTACTTC.

This clonotype was observed a few times. The chain combines TRBV3-1 with TRBJ2-2; 7 nucleotides line up with TRBD2. The length of the CDR3 is 16 residues. The ends lost 4 bases at V and 3 bases at J; junction bases unmatched: 8. Germline V gives CDR1 LGHDT, CDR2 YNNKEL (reference sequence). The CDR3 DNA follows: TGTGCCAGCAGCCCCGGTGCGGGAGTGGACACCGGGGAGCTGTTTTTT. This translates into CASSPGAGVDTGELFF.

This clonotype was seen a handful of times. V usage is TRBV29-1 and J usage is TRBJ1-5, with a tentative D call TRBD1 (6 bases). Deletions cut 5 bases from V and 7 bases from J, with 18 bases between. CDR3 length equals 14 residues. The germline V gene has CDR1 SQVTM and CDR2 ANQGSEA. CDR3 sequence reads: CSVPGQYRGQPQHF. The CDR3 DNA reads TGCAGCGTTCCCGGACAGTATCGGGGGCAGCCCCAGCATTTT.

The J gene is TRBJ2-3, the V gene TRBV4-1, with 7 nucleotides matching TRBD1. CDR1 and CDR2 from the germline V gene are MGHRA and YSYEKL. This CDR3 contains 17 residues. V lost 1 base, J lost 5 bases, and 12 bases stayed unmatched. CDR3 in amino acids: CASSQVGDSGVGDTQYF. The CDR3 DNA reads TGCGCCAGCAGCCAAGTGGGGGACAGTGGGGTTGGAGATACGCAGTATTTT.

This clonotype has more than one count but fewer than ten. This sequence joins TRBV6-2 or TRBV6-3 and TRBJ2-1, with TRBD2 matching 12 bases. Trimming cost V 6 bases and J 7 bases; bases outside gene matches: 7. Germline CDR1 and CDR2: MNHEY and SVGEGT. This CDR3 is 15 amino acids long. The CDR3 nucleotides are TGTGCCAGCAGCATGCTAGCGGGAGGGTCTAATGAGCAGTTCTTC. It encodes CASSMLAGGSNEQFF.

This clonotype was counted between two and nine times. The chain joins TRBV29-1 to TRBJ2-1; 11 nucleotides agree with TRBD2. This CDR3 has 14 residues. V was clipped by 7 bases and J by 4 bases; unmatched bases: 6. Germline V gene lookup returns CDR1 SQVTM and CDR2 ANQGSEA. In DNA, the CDR3 is TGCAGCGCCCGGGGACTAGCGGAGTACAATGAGCAGTTCTTC. Residues: CSARGLAEYNEQFF.

The table lists this clonotype with a count of one. This chain links TRBV27 with TRBJ2-1; D perhaps matches TRBD1 (5 bases). This CDR3 is built from 14 residues. The V end was cut by 6 bases, the J end by 4 bases, with 13 bases between. Germline CDR1 MNHEY, CDR2 SMNVEV (reference sequence). The CDR3 DNA sequence: TGTGCCAGCAGACCAATCAGGGCGTACAATGAGCAGTTCTTC. Its translation is CASRPIRAYNEQFF.